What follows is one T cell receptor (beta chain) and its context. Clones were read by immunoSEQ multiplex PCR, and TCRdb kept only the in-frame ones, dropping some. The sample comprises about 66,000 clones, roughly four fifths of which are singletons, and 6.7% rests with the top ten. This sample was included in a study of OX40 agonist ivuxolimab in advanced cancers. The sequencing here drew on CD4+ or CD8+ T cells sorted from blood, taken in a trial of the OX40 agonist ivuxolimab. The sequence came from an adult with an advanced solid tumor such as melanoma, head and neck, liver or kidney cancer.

CDR3: CASSTRQQYGYTF. The DNA for the CDR3 is TGTGCCAGCAGTACCCGACAGCAGTATGGCTACACCTTC. This chain connects TRBV28 to TRBJ1-2; D is perhaps TRBD1 (5 bases). The CDR3 is 13 amino acids. Per the germline V gene, CDR1 is MDHEN and CDR2 is SYDVKM. Trimming removed 5 bases at V and 5 bases at J, with 12 bases between.